Listed below are T cell receptor beta chains from one sample, sequenced in a study of T cells in Graves' hyperthyroidism and ophthalmopathy. MiXCR, applied by TCRdb to the multiplex PCR reads, yields one record per CDR3 protein. Among more than 500,000 distinct CDR3 sequences listed, roughly 15% were seen once. The sequencing input was blood. The receptors derive from a woman aged 40-49 years with Graves' hyperthyroidism. Each CDR3 is given with its conserved first and last residue. The size entry is marked missing in some rows and otherwise reads once, few, many or a size class.

V,size,J,CDR3
TRBV30,-,TRBJ2-1,CAWCLLAGGYNEQFF
TRBV20-1,many,TRBJ1-4,CSARGSAATNEKLFF
TRBV24-1,many,TRBJ2-7,CATSSGNRWEQYF
TRBV19,many,TRBJ1-5,CASRTGGFNQPQHF
TRBV27,-,TRBJ2-7,CASSFRLSYEQYF
TRBV5-1,-,TRBJ2-1,CASSNAGSSYNEQFF
TRBV2,many,TRBJ2-7,CASRTASSYEQYF
TRBV20-1,-,TRBJ2-1,CSARDRARVERNNEQFF
TRBV12-3/TRBV12-4,many,TRBJ2-7,CASTQGRGDSEQYF
TRBV18,-,TRBJ1-4,CASSPDGMEEKLFF
TRBV7-8,many,TRBJ2-1,CASSQLGSGYNEQFF
TRBV5-1,few,TRBJ2-3,CASSKGVINLSTDTQYF
TRBV6-1,-,TRBJ1-4,CASSEPGVNEKLFF
TRBV2,many,TRBJ1-2,CASSDWAGGSYGYTF
TRBV24-1,many,TRBJ2-2,CATSASGLAQTGELFF
TRBV3-1,many,TRBJ1-6,CASSQGPTEGNSPLHF
TRBV5-1,-,TRBJ2-1,CASSLSGRDNEQFF
TRBV20-1,many,TRBJ2-7,CSARDIVADYEQYF
TRBV12-3/TRBV12-4,few,TRBJ2-1,CASSELGTEQFF
TRBV9,few,TRBJ2-3,CASNVGPSESTDTQYF
TRBV28,many,TRBJ2-7,CASSFGLAEQYF
TRBV5-1,many,TRBJ1-3,CASSPKTGVGNTIYF
TRBV30,many,TRBJ1-3,CAWRTGTSGSRYF
TRBV28,many,TRBJ1-2,CASNTQLSRGRENYGYTF
TRBV5-5,-,TRBJ1-1,CASSPTVGPMNTEAFF
TRBV18,many,TRBJ2-7,CASSPMGSLHYEQYF
TRBV30,many,TRBJ2-3,CAWSVWPSGITDTQYF
TRBV20-1,many,TRBJ2-3,CSARVGNTDTQYF
TRBV28,many,TRBJ2-1,CASRGAGLAGGEQFF
TRBV28,many,TRBJ2-3,CASSSNRFRTDTQYF
TRBV12-3/TRBV12-4,many,TRBJ2-7,CASSFRAQSYEQYF
TRBV9,few,TRBJ2-1,CASSPRTGGRNEQFF
TRBV5-5,few,TRBJ1-2,CASSPGQADYGYTF
TRBV11-2,many,TRBJ2-1,CASSSTLMNEQFF
TRBV7-3,many,TRBJ2-1,CASSSALAKDEQFF
TRBV2,many,TRBJ1-5,CASSSDTPRGQPQHF
TRBV12-3/TRBV12-4,-,TRBJ1-6,CASSLSGSNSPLHF
TRBV5-5,many,TRBJ2-5,CASSIPRGETQYF
TRBV3-1,few,TRBJ2-6,CASSQGATGANVLTF
TRBV7-2,few,TRBJ1-1,CASGSKSSGDRTEAFF
TRBV7-2,many,TRBJ2-2,CASRGIDTGELFF
TRBV11-3,many,TRBJ1-1,CASRGRMNTEAFF
TRBV6-6,-,TRBJ2-1,CASSYLLAGGPNEQFF